This TCR beta chain was documented in a study of blood T cell repertoires in COVID-19. Germline lookup yields CDR1 MNHNS and CDR2 SASEGT. This CDR3 has 14 residues. The V gene end was trimmed by 6 bases and the J gene end by 4 bases; junction bases not matched to a gene: 8. Produced via immunoSEQ multiplex PCR; TCRdb's table is partial and in-frame only. The data hold 97,000 or so clones, with approximately 80% observed a single time. V is TRBV6-1 and J is TRBJ1-2; TRBD1 matches 7 bases. Sequences were obtained from peripheral blood. The receptor's source is a man aged 55 to 70 with active or convalescent COVID-19. The CDR3 reads CASRGGQAAYGYTF. The CDR3 bases are TGTGCCAGCAGGGGAGGACAGGCTGCCTATGGCTACACCTTC.